The clone carrying this T cell receptor (beta chain) was detected only a few times. Measured with immunoSEQ multiplex PCR; TCRdb has only the in-frame clones, and not every one. In the table there are approximately 9,900 clones, roughly two thirds of which are singletons. The record originates from a study of CD4+ T cells in melanoma. The CDR3 extends over 14 amino acids. Per the germline V gene, CDR1 is SGHRS and CDR2 is YFSETQ. Deletions cut 3 bases from V and 1 base from J, with 7 bases between. The clonotype originates from a human donor with melanoma. The sequencing input was cells from a culture (not recorded whether cultured in vitro). This chain uses TRBV5-1 with TRBJ2-2, with D unclear. The chain's CDR3 is CASSSDGNTGELFF. The CDR3 nucleotides are TGCGCCAGCAGCTCCGACGGGAACACCGGGGAGCTGTTTTTT.